This section outlines one TCR beta chain sequence together with its context. This sample is part of a study of blood T cell dynamics during melanoma immunotherapy. Sequencing used immunoSEQ multiplex PCR; TCRdb keeps in-frame clones, though not all of them. The sample contains fewer than 15,000 clones, about nine tenths of which appear only once. Specified time point: week 3, after first cycle of checkpoint inhibitor. Response was assessed by RECIST 1.1 at 12 weeks, except a couple of rapid progressors. V was shortened by 5 bases and J by 2 bases, with 10 bases between the two germline ends. This CDR3 is 13 amino acids long. The germline CDR1 and CDR2 sequences are MDHEN and SYDVKM.

Sample: blood, taken from a patient treated with checkpoint blockade. The origin of this receptor is a human donor with melanoma. The chain couples TRBV28 to TRBJ2-7; D possibly corresponds to TRBD1 (5 bases). CDR3 in amino acids: CASSRTRTYEQYF. For the CDR3, the DNA is TGTGCCAGCAGTCGGACACGCACCTACGAGCAGTACTTC.